This entry is about one T cell receptor (beta chain). Its specificity is unknown. A patient was excluded if there was uncontrolled infection, other autoimmune disease, pregnancy or lactation. PBMCs were collected from an approximately 9.3 ml volume of fresh peripheral blood. This entry comes from a study of T cells in Graves' hyperthyroidism and ophthalmopathy. Notes on the study in general: Among clonotypes expanded in thyroid above 0.001, most were also found in blood. Ophthalmopathy could be told apart from stable hyperthyroidism with a 13 V-J model.

RNA transcripts served as the template for amplifying TCR beta CDR3 regions. HTBI primers drove first-round RT-PCR of the TCR CDR3. TCRdb re-called the multiplex PCR reads with MiXCR, one entry per CDR3 protein. This table has approximately 690,000 distinct CDR3 sequences, under 25% appearing once. The CDR3 sequence is 14 residues long. The V gene's germline CDR1 is DFQATT and CDR2 SNEGSKA (reference sequence). V lost 0 bases and J 5 bases, leaving 13 bases between the germline ends. The chain couples TRBV20-1 to TRBJ1-1; possibly TRBD1 for D (6 bases). The receptor's source is a man aged 25 to 40 with Graves' ophthalmopathy. The material sequenced was blood. The CDR3 nucleotides are TGCAGTGCTAGAGATAGGGGGGTTTGGACTGAAGCTTTCTTT. Its protein is CSARDRGVWTEAFF.